The 9 T cell receptor beta chains given below trace back to one sample, sequenced in a study of blood T cell repertoires in COVID-19. Some clones are missing from TCRdb's copy, which holds only in-frame ones; the method was immunoSEQ multiplex PCR. The table lists tens of thousands of clones, more than 85% of them singletons, with around 6% in the top ten. Source material: peripheral blood. These TCRs come from a man aged 45-65 years with active COVID-19.

This clone was recorded a few times. V usage is TRBV6-2 or TRBV6-3 and J usage is TRBJ2-7; TRBD1 aligns across 8 bases. The V segment lost 5 bases and the J segment 3 bases; nucleotides outside the gene matches: 6. Per germline, CDR1 MNHEY and CDR2 SVGEGT. The CDR3 extends over 14 amino acids. CDR3 nucleotide sequence: TGTGCCAGCAGTCTTGGACAGGGTGGCTACGAGCAGTACTTC. This sequence encodes CASSLGQGGYEQYF.

The gene calls are TRBV7-9 and TRBJ1-6; TRBD1 agrees at 7 bases. Germline V gene lookup returns CDR1 SEHNR and CDR2 FQNEAQ (reference sequence). The CDR3 runs to 14 residues. With 2 bases clipped from V and 7 bases from J, the junction kept 2 bases outside the gene matches. The CDR3 DNA follows: TGTGCCAGCAGCTTAAGACAGGGAAATTCACCCCTCCACTTT. Its translation is CASSLRQGNSPLHF. Variable domain in full (rest from reference TRBV7-9 and TRBJ1-6): DTGVSQNPRHKITKRGQNVTFRCDPISEHNRLYWYRQTLGQGPEFLTYFQNEAQLEKSRLLSDRFSAERPKGSFSTLEIQRTEQGDSAMYLCASSLRQGNSPLHFGNGTRLTVT.

The chain recombines TRBV5-6 with TRBJ2-3, with D possibly matching TRBD2 (5 bases). The germline V gene encodes CDR1 SGHDT and CDR2 YYEEEE. The CDR3 covers 16 residues. V dropped 4 bases and J dropped 7 bases, with 22 bases sitting between them. CDR3 sequence: CASSVLREQIPNTQYF. The DNA for the CDR3 is TGTGCCAGCAGCGTTCTCCGGGAACAGATACCCAATACGCAGTATTTT.

The rearrangement joins TRBV9 to TRBJ2-1; perhaps TRBD2 as D (7 bases). Deletions cut 0 bases from V and 10 bases from J, with 11 bases between. The CDR3 spans 13 residues. Per germline, CDR1 SGDLS and CDR2 YYNGEE. CDR3 nucleotide sequence: TGTGCCAGCAGCGTAGCTCCGGGGGGCGAGCAGTTCTTC. Amino acids: CASSVAPGGEQFF.

The chain has TRBV19 and TRBJ2-7; TRBD1 might be the D (5 bases). The V and J ends lost 7 bases and 0 bases respectively, with 13 bases between them. Germline loops: CDR1 LNHDA, CDR2 SQIVND (reference sequence). The CDR3 extends over 14 amino acids. CDR3 amino acids: CASKMGPSSYEQYF. The CDR3 DNA is TGTGCCAGTAAGATGGGGCCTAGCTCCTACGAGCAGTACTTC.

This chain joins TRBV19 and TRBJ1-5; 9 nucleotides align to TRBD1. CDR1 and CDR2 (germline): LNHDA, SQIVND (reference sequence). The CDR3 length is 15 residues. With V trimmed by 5 bases and J by 6 bases, 8 bases remained unmatched. CDR3 amino acids: CASSPGTGNGQPQHF. CDR3 nucleotide sequence: TGTGCCAGTAGTCCCGGGACAGGGAATGGTCAGCCCCAGCATTTT.

The gene calls are TRBV28 and TRBJ1-1; unclear D gene. The germline V gene has CDR1 MDHEN and CDR2 SYDVKM. V was shortened by 0 bases and J by 1 base, with 15 bases between the two germline ends. The CDR3 is 17 amino acids. In nucleotides, the CDR3 is TGTGCCAGCAGTTTATGGGGTCGAGCGGTCCCGAACACTGAAGCTTTCTTT. Translated: CASSLWGRAVPNTEAFF.

J is TRBJ1-5 and V is TRBV6-6, with a possible D match to TRBD1 (6 bases). This CDR3 spans 15 amino acids. Germline CDR1 is MNHNY and CDR2 is SVGAGI (reference sequence). V was shortened by 1 base and J by 5 bases, with 12 bases between the two germline ends. The CDR3 DNA reads as TGTGCCAGCAGTTACTTTACAGGGCCCTATCAGCCCCAGCATTTT. It codes for CASSYFTGPYQPQHF.

The genes are TRBV6-5 and TRBJ2-5; no clear D gene. The CDR3 runs 12 residues. Germline V gene data show CDR1 as MNHEY and CDR2 as SVGAGI. V gave up 5 bases and J gave up 5 bases, with 9 bases separating them. The CDR3: CASSRLEETQYF. CDR3 coding DNA: TGTGCCAGCAGTCGACTGGAGGAGACCCAGTACTTC.